Following are 18 T cell receptor beta chains from one sample sequenced in a study of blood T cell repertoires in COVID-19. The repertoire was sequenced with immunoSEQ multiplex PCR; TCRdb's copy has only in-frame clones and lacks some. Among 200,000 to 250,000 clones listed, approximately 80% were seen once. Sequencing input: peripheral blood. The source is a woman between 50 and 59 years old with acute or convalescent COVID-19.

Many counts were recorded for this clone. Different DNA sequences within this sample yield the same CDR3. The chain couples TRBV5-6 to TRBJ1-2; 7 bases map to TRBD1. This CDR3 spans 13 amino acids. V gave up 3 bases and J gave up 7 bases; unmatched junction bases: 6. Looked up from germline, CDR1 is SGHDT and CDR2 is YYEEEE. The CDR3 nucleotides are TGTGCCAGCAGCTATGACAGGGCGAGTGGCTACACCTTC. Protein product: CASSYDRASGYTF.

This chain joins TRBV7-2 and TRBJ2-5; 7 nucleotides match TRBD1. This CDR3 contains 16 residues. The junction had 8 bases not matched to a gene; V was cut back by 4 bases and J by 0 bases. Germline-derived CDR1 and CDR2 are SGHTA and FQGNSA. CDR3 bases: TGTGCCAGCAGCTGGGAAGGGACAGCCGACCAAGAGACCCAGTACTTC. It translates to CASSWEGTADQETQYF.

The chain joins TRBV6-6 to TRBJ1-2, with TRBD1 matching over 10 bases. V lost 5 bases, J lost 4 bases, and 7 bases stayed unmatched. From germline, CDR1 is MNHNY and CDR2 SVGAGI (reference sequence). The CDR3 is made up of 15 amino acids. CDR3 nucleotides: TGTGCCAGCAGTCCAAGGACAGGGGGGACCTATGGCTACACCTTC. It is translated as CASSPRTGGTYGYTF.

The rearrangement uses TRBV27 and TRBJ1-2; the D gene is possibly TRBD1 (5 bases). The CDR3 covers 13 residues. V dropped 10 bases and J dropped 2 bases, with 14 bases sitting between them. Germline V gene lookup returns CDR1 MNHEY and CDR2 SMNVEV (reference sequence). The CDR3 DNA sequence: TGTGCCACCACCTCGGACAAGAACTATGGCTACACCTTC. Encoded protein: CATTSDKNYGYTF.

The chain uses TRBV29-1 and TRBJ1-5, with D maybe TRBD1 (5 bases). Trimming shortened V by 4 bases and J by 3 bases, and 16 bases separated the two germline ends. The CDR3 has 15 residues. Looked up from germline, CDR1 is SQVTM and CDR2 is ANQGSEA. CDR3 nucleotide sequence: TGCAGCGTTGGGTTTGGTTCCAGGGTCAATCAGCCCCAGCATTTT. Translated, it gives CSVGFGSRVNQPQHF.

The chain has TRBV6-5 and TRBJ1-4; D might be TRBD1 (6 bases). This CDR3 contains 15 residues. Deletions cut 8 bases from V and 7 bases from J, with 20 bases between. Germline CDR1 and CDR2: MNHEY and SVGAGI. The DNA of the CDR3 is TGTGCCAGCCGCGAACAGGGTTTGGTGGGTGAAAAACTGTTTTTT. Protein sequence: CASREQGLVGEKLFF.

The rearrangement uses TRBV12-3 or TRBV12-4 and TRBJ2-1; TRBD2 matches at 7 bases. This CDR3 is 13 amino acids long. The V segment lost 3 bases and the J segment 15 bases; nucleotides outside the gene matches: 11. CDR3 sequence (DNA): TGTGCCAGCAGTTTTGCGGGAGCGGCGACGGGGTTCTTC. Its translation: CASSFAGAATGFF.

The chain couples TRBV11-1 to TRBJ2-5, with 8 bases identical to TRBD1. After removal of 5 bases from V and 2 bases from J, the junction contained 1 base not matched to a gene. Looked up from germline, CDR1 is SGHAT and CDR2 is FQDESV (reference sequence). This CDR3 has 13 amino acids. The CDR3: CASSRDRQETQYF. The CDR3 nucleotides are TGTGCCAGCAGCCGGGACAGGCAAGAGACCCAGTACTTC.

CDR3 sequence (DNA): TGTGCCAGCAGCCCCGAGGGCTCCGGGCGGACTGAAGCTTTCTTT. Its protein product is CASSPEGSGRTEAFF. This rearrangement joins TRBV3-1 (or the pseudogene TRBV3-2) to TRBJ1-1; D call uncertain. The ends were cut back, 4 bases at V and 5 bases at J, with 17 bases in the middle. There are 15 residues in the CDR3. Germline CDR1 and CDR2: LGHDT and YNNKEL (reference sequence).

J is TRBJ1-3 and V is TRBV6-1; D ambiguous. The V end lost 0 bases, the J end lost 1 base, and 10 bases lay between the germline ends. Germline V CDR1 and CDR2: MNHNS, SASEGT. CDR3 length equals 16 residues. In DNA form, the CDR3 reads TGTGCCAGCAGTGAAGCCTGGGGAGGGTCTGGAAACACCATATATTTT. Residues: CASSEAWGGSGNTIYF.

This clone was observed a few times. The chain has TRBV19 and TRBJ2-7, with D perhaps TRBD1 (6 bases). The CDR3 length is 13 residues. Germline CDR1 is LNHDA and CDR2 is SQIVND (reference sequence). V dropped 5 bases and J dropped 1 base, with 9 bases sitting between them. The CDR3 nucleotides read TGTGCCAGTAGTCAACAGGGATCCTACGAGCAGTACTTC. Its protein is CASSQQGSYEQYF.

The chain has TRBV2 and TRBJ2-1; 14 nucleotides match TRBD2. Per germline, CDR1 SNHLY and CDR2 FYNNEI. CDR3 length: 19 residues. After removal of 5 bases from V and 6 bases from J, the junction contained 15 bases not matched to a gene. The CDR3 nucleotides read TGTGCCAGCAGTTTTACAGGGGGCGGACTAGCGGGGGGCCGCAATGAGCAGTTCTTC. This sequence encodes CASSFTGGGLAGGRNEQFF.

V gene TRBV9 combines with J gene TRBJ1-1, with D tentatively TRBD1 (6 bases). The CDR3 totals 15 residues. CDR1 and CDR2 (germline): SGDLS, YYNGEE. V was pared by 4 bases and J by 0 bases, with 13 bases between. CDR3 DNA sequence: TGTGCCAGCAGCCTTCGACAGGACCTGAACACTGAAGCTTTCTTT. It translates to CASSLRQDLNTEAFF.

The chain links TRBV10-1 to TRBJ2-5; D is uncertain. The CDR3 is made up of 14 amino acids. The germline CDR1 and CDR2 sequences are WNHNN and SYGVQD (reference sequence). V was cut by 6 bases and J by 5 bases, with 16 bases left in between. The CDR3 reads CASSPTGSRETQYF. For the CDR3, the DNA is TGCGCCAGCAGCCCGACCGGGTCGAGGGAGACCCAGTACTTC.

The V gene is TRBV7-2, the J gene TRBJ1-2, with a tentative D call TRBD1 (5 bases). The CDR3 length is 13 residues. Germline assignment: CDR1 SGHTA and CDR2 FQGNSA. The germline V and J ends were trimmed by 5 bases and 7 bases, with 14 bases remaining between them. This CDR3 is CASSLTGESGYTF. CDR3 in DNA: TGTGCCAGCAGCCTCACGGGGGAAAGTGGCTACACCTTC.

This chain uses TRBV2 with TRBJ1-2; possible D gene TRBD1, 5 bases. The CDR3 runs to 13 residues. Deletions cut 3 bases from V and 8 bases from J, with 13 bases between. From germline, CDR1 is SNHLY and CDR2 FYNNEI. The CDR3 bases are TGTGCCAGCAGTGAGAGACAGCTTCCCGGCTACACCTTC. Protein sequence: CASSERQLPGYTF.

V is TRBV7-3 and J is TRBJ2-5, with 12 bases fitting TRBD2. J lost 5 bases, V lost 6 bases, and 7 bases had no gene match. This CDR3 has 15 residues. Germline lookup yields CDR1 SGHTA and CDR2 FQGTGA. The CDR3 nucleotides read TGTGCCAGCAGGACCCTAGCGGGGGGGCTCGAGACCCAGTACTTC. Translating gives CASRTLAGGLETQYF.

The V and J genes are TRBV11-2 and TRBJ2-1; maybe TRBD1 (6 bases). V was shortened by 3 bases and J by 0 bases, with 12 bases between the two germline ends. The CDR3 is 16 amino acids. Germline V CDR1 and CDR2: SGHAT, FQNNGV. This CDR3 reads CASSLFAGVSYNEQFF. DNA for the CDR3: TGTGCCAGCAGCTTGTTCGCAGGGGTCTCCTACAATGAGCAGTTCTTC.